The 4 T cell receptor beta chains presented below share a single source sample, sequenced in a study of T cell responses to AZD1222 COVID-19 vaccine. Data came from immunoSEQ multiplex PCR; TCRdb stores just in-frame clones and leaves some out. The sample includes 90,000 to 130,000 clones, about 88% seen only once; the top ten take around 1.7%. This specimen consisted of peripheral blood, obtained on day 0 of AZD1222 vaccination. The receptors originated from an adult in good health.

V gene TRBV15 combines with J gene TRBJ1-5; possible D gene TRBD1, 6 bases. CDR3 length: 14 residues. Per the germline V gene, CDR1 is LNHNV and CDR2 is YYDKDF (reference sequence). The V and J ends lost 4 bases and 6 bases respectively, with 13 bases between them. CDR3 protein: CATSTQTGSQPQHF. For the CDR3, the DNA is TGTGCCACCAGCACCCAAACAGGGAGTCAGCCCCAGCATTTT.

The CDR3 protein is CASSLVPGAGTDTQYF. The CDR3 nucleotides are TGCGCCAGCAGCTTGGTTCCAGGGGCAGGCACAGATACGCAGTATTTT. V gene TRBV5-1 combines with J gene TRBJ2-3, with D maybe TRBD1 (6 bases). Germline CDR1 reads SGHRS; CDR2 reads YFSETQ. The CDR3 runs 16 residues. Trimming shortened V by 0 bases and J by 1 base, and 12 bases separated the two germline ends.

This clone was counted a few times. CDR3: CASSRTGAPYEQYF. CDR3 nucleotide sequence: TGTGCCAGCAGTCGAACAGGGGCCCCTTACGAGCAGTACTTC. The genes are TRBV28 and TRBJ2-7, with 7 bases matching TRBD1. This CDR3 contains 14 residues. Germline-derived CDR1 and CDR2 are MDHEN and SYDVKM. Trimming at V came to 5 bases and at J to 4 bases, leaving 8 bases not matched to a gene. Combining the CDR3 with reference TRBV28 and TRBJ2-7 gives the whole variable domain DVKVTQSSRYLVKRTGEKVFLECVQDMDHENMFWYRQDPGLGLRLIYFSYDVKMKEKGDIPEGYSVSREKKERFSLILESASTNQTSMYLCASSRTGAPYEQYFGPGTRLTVT.

The chain joins TRBV2 to TRBJ1-1, with D uncertain. The CDR3 contains 13 residues. V shed 6 bases and J shed 1 base, with 9 bases lying between them. Germline loops: CDR1 SNHLY, CDR2 FYNNEI. The CDR3 region is CASRVRENTEAFF. The DNA of the CDR3 is TGTGCCAGCAGGGTTAGGGAGAACACTGAAGCTTTCTTT.